Below are 12 T cell receptor beta chains sequenced from a single sample in a study of graft-versus-host responses after intestinal transplantation. For these TCRs, the target antigens are not known. TCRdb's table, derived via immunoSEQ multiplex PCR, lists solely in-frame clones and lacks some. Among tens of thousands of clones listed, 90% to 95% were seen once. Source: unstimulated CD8+ T cells sorted from spleen or lymph node cells, taken before intestinal transplant. All receptors come from a human donor who received an intestinal transplant.

The chain carries TRBV7-9 and TRBJ2-1, with D possibly being TRBD1 (6 bases). The CDR3 has 12 residues. Per the germline V gene, CDR1 is SEHNR and CDR2 is FQNEAQ (reference sequence). Trimming took 3 bases from V and 15 from J, leaving 15 bases between them. CDR3 DNA: TGTGCCAGCAGCTTGTTCCAGGGCAGGGGGTTCTTC. It yields the protein CASSLFQGRGFF.

The genes are TRBV27 and TRBJ2-3, with no clear D. This CDR3 contains 12 residues. Germline V gives CDR1 MNHEY, CDR2 SMNVEV (reference sequence). Deletions cut 5 bases from V and 4 bases from J, with 7 bases between. DNA for the CDR3: TGTGCCAGCAGTCCCTCCCCAGATACGCAGTATTTT. Its protein is CASSPSPDTQYF.

This chain links TRBV5-1 with TRBJ2-7; a weak D match, TRBD1 (6 bases). Trimming pared 1 base from V and 0 bases from J, leaving 14 bases between. Looked up from germline, CDR1 is SGHRS and CDR2 is YFSETQ. This CDR3 contains 16 residues. CDR3 sequence reads: CASSLKWQGSSYEQYF. DNA for the CDR3: TGCGCCAGCAGCTTGAAGTGGCAGGGGAGCTCCTACGAGCAGTACTTC.

The V gene is TRBV7-2, the J gene TRBJ2-7; no reliable D call. Trimming removed 2 bases from V and 1 base from J, with 6 bases in between. The CDR3 spans 13 residues. From germline, CDR1 is SGHTA and CDR2 FQGNSA. CDR3 residues: CASSLPQSYEQYF. In DNA, the CDR3 is TGTGCCAGCAGCTTACCCCAGTCCTACGAGCAGTACTTC.

This clone has only one observation. The chain has TRBV5-5 and TRBJ1-1; D ambiguous. V lost 0 bases and J 1 base, leaving 22 bases between the germline ends. The V gene's germline CDR1 is SGHKS and CDR2 YYEKEE (reference sequence). This CDR3 has 19 amino acids. Here the CDR3 DNA reads TGTGCCAGCAGCTTGGGGGCCATCCGATTTGTACGGCAGAACACTGAAGCTTTCTTT. Translation gives CASSLGAIRFVRQNTEAFF. Looking up the rest from reference TRBV5-5 and TRBJ1-1 gives the full variable domain: DAGVTQSPTHLIKTRGQQVTLRCSPISGHKSVSWYQQVLGQGPQFIFQYYEKEERGRGNFPDRFSARQFPNYSSELNVNALLLGDSALYLCASSLGAIRFVRQNTEAFFGQGTRLTVV.

The gene calls are TRBV29-1 and TRBJ2-5; TRBD1 matches at 9 bases. The CDR3 contains 12 residues. The J segment lost 4 bases and the V segment lost 6 bases, leaving 3 bases of the junction unmatched. Germline-derived CDR1 and CDR2 are SQVTM and ANQGSEA. CDR3 sequence: CSVGQGTETQYF. CDR3 nucleotide sequence: TGCAGCGTGGGACAGGGCACAGAGACCCAGTACTTC.

The chain joins TRBV6-1 to TRBJ2-7, with D possibly TRBD1 on 6 matching bases. The germline V gene has CDR1 MNHNS and CDR2 SASEGT. V was shortened by 10 bases and J by 6 bases, with 16 bases between the two germline ends. CDR3 length: 12 residues. CDR3 sequence reads: CATLAGAREQYF. In nucleotides, the CDR3 is TGTGCCACTCTGGCAGGGGCGCGCGAGCAGTACTTC.

The chain is built from TRBV4-2 and TRBJ2-1, with 11 bases identical to TRBD2. Germline assignment: CDR1 LGHNA and CDR2 YNFKEQ. V was clipped by 4 bases and J by 4 bases; unmatched bases: 6. The CDR3 runs to 16 residues. The CDR3 region is CASSPLAGGPYNEQFF. CDR3 DNA sequence: TGTGCCAGCAGCCCTCTAGCGGGAGGCCCTTACAATGAGCAGTTCTTC.

The V call is TRBV4-1, the J call TRBJ2-1; perhaps TRBD2 as D (5 bases). This CDR3 contains 15 residues. V was pared by 0 bases and J by 3 bases, with 9 bases between. Germline CDR1 reads MGHRA; CDR2 reads YSYEKL. Written as DNA, the CDR3 is TGCGCCAGCAGCCAAGATGAGGGTGACTACAATGAGCAGTTCTTC. Its translation: CASSQDEGDYNEQFF.

The chain is built from TRBV6-1 and TRBJ2-5, with TRBD1 matching 7 bases. Trimming at V came to 1 base and at J to 4 bases, leaving 3 bases not matched to a gene. This CDR3 has 14 residues. Germline V CDR1 and CDR2: MNHNS, SASEGT. The CDR3 here is CASSEGGGGETQYF. The CDR3 DNA reads TGTGCCAGCAGTGAAGGAGGGGGCGGAGAGACCCAGTACTTC.

The V and J genes are TRBV6-1 and TRBJ2-1; 8 bases map to TRBD2. Per germline, CDR1 MNHNS and CDR2 SASEGT. The length of the CDR3 is 16 residues. Germline trimming cut 2 bases from V and 5 bases from J; bases unmatched to any gene: 8. The CDR3 sequence is CASSESVGGGNNEQFF. The CDR3 DNA is TGTGCCAGCAGTGAATCGGTCGGCGGGGGGAACAATGAGCAGTTCTTC.

This rearrangement joins TRBV4-1 to TRBJ2-1, with D possibly TRBD2 on 7 matching bases. The V gene's germline CDR1 is MGHRA and CDR2 YSYEKL. This CDR3 region has 14 residues. Trimming removed 0 bases from V and 7 bases from J, with 10 bases in between. The CDR3 nucleotides read TGCGCCAGCAGCCAAGACAAGGGGGGGAATGAGCAGTTCTTC. Translating gives CASSQDKGGNEQFF.